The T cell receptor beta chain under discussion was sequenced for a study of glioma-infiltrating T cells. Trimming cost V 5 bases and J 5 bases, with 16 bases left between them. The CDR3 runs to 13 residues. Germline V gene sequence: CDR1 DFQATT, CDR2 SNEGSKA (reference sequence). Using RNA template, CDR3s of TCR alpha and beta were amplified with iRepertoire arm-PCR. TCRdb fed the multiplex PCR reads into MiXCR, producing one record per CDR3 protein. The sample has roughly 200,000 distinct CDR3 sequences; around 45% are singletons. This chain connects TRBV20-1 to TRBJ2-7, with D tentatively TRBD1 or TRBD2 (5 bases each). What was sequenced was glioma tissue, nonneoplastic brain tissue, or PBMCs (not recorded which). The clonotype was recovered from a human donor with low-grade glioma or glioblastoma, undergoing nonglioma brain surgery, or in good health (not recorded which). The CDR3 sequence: CSAEGPTGDEQYF. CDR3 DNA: TGCAGTGCTGAGGGGCCCACCGGGGACGAGCAGTACTTC.